The clone carrying this T cell receptor (beta chain) has more than one count but fewer than ten. The CDR3 runs to 14 residues. Germline V CDR1 and CDR2: MGHDK, SYGVNS. V was clipped by 5 bases and J by 3 bases; unmatched bases: 6. The data were obtained in a study of blood T cell repertoires in COVID-19. Looking at the study overall: The United States, Italy and Spain were the sources of the acute and convalescent COVID-19 samples. PBMCs, B-cell-depleted T cells, or T cells provided the cDNA or gDNA that made up the material.

Per the study methods: Reference gene primer amplification yielded estimated nucleated cell counts. TCRdb's table, derived via immunoSEQ multiplex PCR, lists solely in-frame clones and lacks some. The DNA was the basis for D and trimming; V, J and clone size are from that table. The sample gives some 260,000 clones, 60% to 75% of which show up once; approximately 3.2% is in the top ten. Sequenced: peripheral blood. The receptor comes from a woman of 80 years or more with acute or convalescent COVID-19. The rearrangement links TRBV25-1 to TRBJ1-2; 7 bases match TRBD1. The CDR3 DNA reads as TGTGCCAGCAGTACCCGACAGGGAGACTATGGCTACACCTTC. Translating gives CASSTRQGDYGYTF.